The rows below give T cell receptor beta chains drawn from one sample of a study of blood T cell repertoires in COVID-19. TCRdb's copy holds only in-frame clones and misses some; the assay was immunoSEQ multiplex PCR. The sample lists a few hundred thousand clones; roughly 90% were seen once. The sample comprised PBMCs or T cells enriched from blood (not recorded which). These receptors were taken from a middle-aged woman who had recovered from COVID-19. Both conserved end residues are part of each CDR3. Each record gives: V gene, J gene, D gene, clone size, CDR3 protein, CDR3 DNA. A D gene is named only where the DNA matches it firmly. Size values are once, few and many counts, or a class for expanded clones, and some rows have none.

TRBV10-2	TRBJ2-1	.	.	CASSEGRGRSNEQFF	TGCGCCAGCAGTGAAGGGCGGGGCAGAAGCAATGAGCAGTTCTTC
TRBV14	TRBJ2-1	TRBD2	.	CASSPSLAGPHYNEQFF	TGTGCCAGCAGCCCCTCCCTAGCGGGACCCCATTACAATGAGCAGTTCTTC
TRBV19	TRBJ1-5	.	.	CASTSDRRRNQPQHF	TGTGCCAGTACTTCAGACAGGAGGCGCAATCAGCCCCAGCATTTT
TRBV19	TRBJ1-5	.	.	CASRARANQPQHF	TGTGCCAGTAGGGCCAGGGCCAATCAGCCCCAGCATTTT
TRBV29-1	TRBJ1-4	.	.	CSVDREGGELFF	TGCAGCGTTGACAGGGAGGGAGGGGAACTGTTTTTT
TRBV12-5	TRBJ2-1	TRBD2	.	CASARGGSELNEQFF	TGTGCTAGTGCTCGTGGCGGGAGCGAACTCAATGAGCAGTTCTTC
TRBV7-6	TRBJ2-1	TRBD2	.	CASSLYGTSGIAEQFF	TGTGCCAGCAGCTTATACGGGACTAGCGGGATTGCGGAGCAGTTCTTC
TRBV9	TRBJ1-2	TRBD1	.	CASSSNRGLNYGYTF	TGTGCCAGCAGCTCAAACAGGGGGCTTAACTATGGCTACACCTTC
TRBV20-1	TRBJ2-3	TRBD2	.	CSASPAAGEDTQYF	TGCAGTGCTAGTCCCGCAGCGGGGGAAGATACGCAGTATTTT
TRBV27	TRBJ2-2	.	.	CASSFLGRTGELFF	TGTGCCAGCAGTTTCCTGGGCCGTACCGGGGAGCTGTTTTTT
TRBV14	TRBJ2-1	.	.	CASSQAEVSYNEQFF	TGTGCCAGCAGCCAAGCGGAGGTGAGCTACAATGAGCAGTTCTTC
TRBV5-6	TRBJ2-7	.	.	CASSLEQGNEQYF	TGTGCCAGCAGCTTGGAACAGGGTAACGAGCAGTACTTC
TRBV7-2	TRBJ2-2	TRBD2	.	CASSLGLAMNGELFF	TGTGCCAGCAGCTTGGGACTAGCGATGAACGGGGAGCTGTTTTTT
TRBV7-2	TRBJ1-1	.	few	CASSLSMSTEAFF	TGTGCCAGCAGCTTATCTATGAGCACTGAAGCTTTCTTT
TRBV24-1	TRBJ2-1	TRBD2	.	CATSDGGLAGEEQFF	TGTGCCACCAGTGATGGGGGACTAGCGGGGGAAGAGCAGTTCTTC
TRBV3-1/TRBV3-2	TRBJ2-3	TRBD2	.	CASTLTSGTTQYF	TGTGCCAGCACCCTTACTAGCGGGACCACGCAGTATTTT
TRBV7-2	TRBJ2-2	.	.	CASSFSFAGELFF	TGTGCCAGCAGCTTTTCCTTCGCCGGGGAGCTGTTTTTT
TRBV7-2	TRBJ2-7	.	.	CASSLHQGTYEQYF	TGTGCCAGCAGCTTACATCAGGGTACCTACGAGCAGTACTTC
TRBV3-1/TRBV3-2	TRBJ1-1	.	.	CASSPDSIPSMNTEAFF	TGTGCCAGCAGCCCGGACAGCATACCTTCCATGAACACTGAAGCTTTCTTT
TRBV7-6	TRBJ1-4	TRBD1	.	CASSLGTGINEKLFF	TGTGCCAGCAGCTTAGGGACAGGGATTAATGAAAAACTGTTTTTT
TRBV18	TRBJ2-2	.	.	CASSPFTTNTGELFF	TGTGCCAGCTCACCATTTACAACGAACACCGGGGAGCTGTTTTTT
TRBV25-1	TRBJ2-1	.	.	CASRTKGGPPGWFF	TGTGCCAGCCGAACTAAGGGGGGGCCCCCGGGTTGGTTCTTC
TRBV7-6	TRBJ2-5	.	.	CASSLEDPGAQETQYF	TGTGCCAGCAGCTTAGAGGACCCGGGAGCCCAAGAGACCCAGTACTTC
TRBV9	TRBJ1-2	TRBD1	.	CASSVTGTGYGYTF	TGTGCCAGCAGCGTCACCGGGACAGGCTATGGCTACACCTTC
TRBV12-5	TRBJ1-6	.	few	CASGLSRSLHF	TGTGCTAGTGGTTTGAGTCGGTCCCTCCACTTT
TRBV11-2	TRBJ2-7	TRBD2	.	CASRLAGRTLTYEQYF	TGTGCCAGCAGACTAGCCGGGAGGACTTTAACCTACGAGCAGTACTTC
TRBV5-6	TRBJ1-2	.	.	CASSLKGEGLYGYTF	TGTGCCAGCAGCTTGAAGGGGGAGGGGCTCTATGGCTACACCTTC
TRBV10-1	TRBJ2-2	.	.	CASSDTGGAGELFF	TGCGCCAGCAGCGACACAGGGGGGGCCGGGGAGCTGTTTTTT
TRBV30	TRBJ2-7	.	.	CAWSVNPHGEGEQYF	TGTGCCTGGAGTGTGAACCCCCATGGCGAGGGCGAGCAGTACTTC
TRBV11-2	TRBJ2-7	TRBD2	.	CASSLDLAGGVYEQYF	TGTGCCAGCAGCTTAGATTTAGCGGGAGGGGTCTACGAGCAGTACTTC
TRBV3-1/TRBV3-2	TRBJ2-6	TRBD2	.	CASSPLGLAGAPLSGANVLTF	TGTGCCAGCAGCCCGTTGGGACTAGCGGGAGCCCCCCTCTCTGGGGCCAACGTCCTGACTTTC